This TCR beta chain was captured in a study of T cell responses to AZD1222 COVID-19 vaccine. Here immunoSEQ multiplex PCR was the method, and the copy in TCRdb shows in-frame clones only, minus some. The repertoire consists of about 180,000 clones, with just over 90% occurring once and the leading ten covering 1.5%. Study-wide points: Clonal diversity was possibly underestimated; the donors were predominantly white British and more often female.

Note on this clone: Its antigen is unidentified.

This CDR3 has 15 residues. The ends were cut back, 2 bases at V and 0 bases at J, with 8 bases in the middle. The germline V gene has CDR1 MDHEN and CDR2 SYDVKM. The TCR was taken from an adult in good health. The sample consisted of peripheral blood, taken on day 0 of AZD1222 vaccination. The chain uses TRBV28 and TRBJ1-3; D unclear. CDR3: CASSLGGGSGNTIYF. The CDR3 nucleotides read TGTGCCAGCAGTTTAGGCGGCGGCTCTGGAAACACCATATATTTT.